One sample yielded the 3 T cell receptor beta chains listed below, sequenced in a study of cytomegalovirus exposure and HLA in healthy donors. Assay: immunoSEQ multiplex PCR; the TCRdb copy retains only in-frame clones and omits some. Among fewer than 90,000 clones listed, 94% were seen once. The sequenced sample was PBMCs. Source of these receptors: a woman between 18 and 29 years old in good health and CMV-seronegative.

This sequence joins TRBV6-5 and TRBJ2-3; 10 bases are a match to TRBD2. In germline, CDR1 is MNHEY, CDR2 SVGAGI. J lost 5 bases, V lost 6 bases, and 8 bases had no gene match. The CDR3 spans 15 residues. The CDR3: CASSSSGGAEDTQYF. The CDR3 nucleotides are TGTGCCAGCAGCTCCAGCGGGGGGGCGGAAGATACGCAGTATTTT.

This clone was picked up one time. The chain is built from TRBV5-8 and TRBJ2-5, with D possibly matching TRBD2 (5 bases). V lost 1 base to trimming and J lost 5 bases, with 9 bases between them. Germline-derived CDR1 and CDR2 are SGHTS and YDEGEE. This CDR3 spans 13 amino acids. The DNA of the CDR3 is TGTGCCAGCAGCTTGACGGAGGAGGAGACCCAGTACTTC. Its protein is CASSLTEEETQYF.

CDR3 sequence reads: CASSEGDRSNEQFF. In DNA form, the CDR3 reads TGTGCCAGCAGCGAGGGGGACAGAAGCAATGAGCAGTTCTTC. The V gene is TRBV11-3, the J gene TRBJ2-1; TRBD1 aligns across 7 bases. CDR1 and CDR2 from the germline V gene are SGHNT and YENEEA. This CDR3 contains 14 residues. The junction had 7 bases not matched to a gene; V was cut back by 5 bases and J by 6 bases.